This TCR beta chain was sequenced for a study of response to subunit inactivated influenza vaccine. General study findings and limits: Authors suggested few new T cells are recruited by each seasonal influenza vaccination.

TCRdb re-called the RT-PCR reads with MiXCR, one entry per CDR3 protein. The table records around 850,000 distinct CDR3 sequences, around a sixth of them present only once. Worth noting for this clonotype: Its antigen is as yet unknown.

V lost 0 bases, J lost 0 bases, and 1 base stayed unmatched. Germline CDR1 SGDLS, CDR2 YYNGEE. This CDR3 region has 16 residues. This chain connects TRBV9 to TRBJ2-2; the match to TRBD2 covers 8 bases. The specimen comprised PBMCs from blood, sampled roughly 5 days after vaccination. This receptor was taken from a man aged 45 to 65 who received an inactivated influenza vaccine. The CDR3 here is CASSVELAANTGELFF. The CDR3 bases are TGTGCCAGCAGCGTAGAACTAGCGGCGAACACCGGGGAGCTGTTTTTT. Full variable domain (rest looked up from reference TRBV9 and TRBJ2-2): DSGVTQTPKHLITATGQRVTLRCSPRSGDLSVYWYQQSLDQGLQFLIQYYNGEERAKGNILERFSAQQFPDLHSELNLSSLELGDSALYFCASSVELAANTGELFFGEGSRLTVL.